This paragraph covers one T cell receptor beta chain sequence. This clonotype was detected many times. Its recognized antigen is unknown. The record has no base qualities; no much larger clone is one base away. From the germline V gene, CDR1 is MDHEN and CDR2 is SYDVKM. Spanning cysteine to phenylalanine, the CDR3 consists of 13 amino acids. The only DNA kept is the CDR3, 39 bases in frame from the first base. V is reduced by 2 bases and J by 6 bases, leaving a spacing of 10 bases between them. The source of the sample is a study of spatial heterogeneity in lung cancer (dated by TCRdb to between 2018 and 2021). Describing the broader study: Beta-chain transcripts were consistently detected in greater numbers than alpha-chain transcripts, which likely reflects a higher abundance of beta-chain transcripts. In the raw uncorrected reads, each unique combination of TCR and UMI appeared more than ten times on average. TCR alpha and beta repertoires were quantitatively compared across multiple tumor regions, matched nontumor lung and blood in non-small cell lung cancer. TCR repertoire features were related to nonsynonymous mutation counts determined by whole-exome sequencing of tumor tissue. At surgery, hundreds of tumor regions, 64 matched nontumor lung samples and more than 50 PBMC samples were TCR-sequenced for both alpha and beta chains. Points the paper makes about the study in general: Confirming at a functional level the hypothesis that regional TCRs recognize regional mutations was considered to require additional single-cell paired TCR alpha and beta sequencing. Ubiquitous expanded tumor TCRs were found in blood more often at tumor resection than at routine follow-up.

The label giving this sample's time point can be read as: sample taken at primary tumor resection. For TCR sequencing, whole RNA was extracted from tumor and nontumor lung tissue, or from cryopreserved PBMC samples, and no cell sorting was done. The donors were about 71 patients from the lung TRACERx cohort who had early-stage, untreated non-small cell lung cancer. A patient was chosen for TCR sequencing only when enough RNA was available from at least two tumor regions. The method was 5' RACE. Sequencing relied on a NextSeq 500. To allow correction of PCR and sequencing errors, the TCR library protocol tagged every TCR cDNA molecule with a unique molecular identifier. The source study handled its data this way. Decombinator tools were used for TCR identification, UMI-based error correction and CDR3 extraction. Expanded TCRs were defined as those above a frequency of 2 per 1,000, corresponding to the top 1% of the tumor frequency distribution. Renyi diversity was computed with the R vegan package after each repertoire had been subsampled 100 times to 5,000 TCRs. CDR3 similarity networks were built from amino acid triplet string-kernel similarity, connecting CDR3s with pairwise similarity above 0.82. TCRdb redid the processing of the public reads, applying fastp at Q25 and MiXCR, and retained in-frame beta chains. Rows with a matching CDR3 protein are joined into one entry that keeps the most common DNA and genes. V and J calls and clone size were set by TCRdb, not the authors. Recorded for this sample are about 12,000 distinct CDR3 sequences; about a sixth of them occurred a single time. The ten top clones hold roughly half of the sample.

The clonotype comes from a male donor with early-stage non-small cell lung cancer. The sequencing used PBMCs, collected at surgery. The chain links TRBV28 with TRBJ1-1, with an unclear D gene assignment. The nucleotides are TGTGCCAGCAGTTTAGTGGCACCACCTGAAGCTTTCTTT. Translated, this gives CASSLVAPPEAFF.